The clone carrying this T cell receptor (beta chain) has a handful of counts. Its target is not known. The data belong to a study of cytomegalovirus exposure and HLA in healthy donors. The study's findings and limits: Testing in vitro showed a few CMV-associated chains specific for CMV antigens. Immune exposure was documented only through CMV serostatus. Reportedly, cytomegalovirus status was diagnosed with high sensitivity and specificity.

CDR1 and CDR2 (germline): SGHDT, YYEEEE. The CDR3 has 12 amino acids. V was cut by 4 bases and J by 6 bases, with 9 bases left in between. Vbeta (60) and Jbeta (13) primers were used in the PCR. The table came from immunoSEQ multiplex PCR; TCRdb's copy has only in-frame clones and leaves some out. The sample holds roughly 130,000 clones, more than 60% seen once. The material sequenced was PBMCs. The clonotype was recovered from a woman aged 50 to 60 in good health and CMV-seropositive. V is TRBV5-6 and J is TRBJ2-3, with a weak D call TRBD1 (5 bases). The CDR3 nucleotides read TGTGCCAGCAGCGGGGCGCCCGATACGCAGTATTTT. Its translation: CASSGAPDTQYF.